Listed below are T cell receptor beta chains from one sample, sequenced in a study of T-cell reconstitution after alpha-beta-depleted transplantation in children. TCRdb itself ran the PCR reads through MiXCR, one entry per CDR3 protein. The profile covers around 410,000 distinct CDR3 sequences, with 11% appearing a single time and nearly 5.5% taken by the ten largest. Material: PBMCs from the stem cell graft donor, obtained from the stem cell graft. The receptors were gathered from a human donor who donated a stem cell graft to a child with acute myeloid leukemia. CDR3s include the opening cysteine and the closing phenylalanine or tryptophan. D genes are given only for firm matches. Clone size is stated in some rows and not others, as once, few, many or a class when expanded.

clone_size d_call j_call v_call cdr3_length cdr3_nt cdr3_aa
few TRBD1 TRBJ1-2 TRBV12-3/TRBV12-4 14 TGTGCCAGCAGCTCAGGGACAGGAATTTATGGCTACACCTTC CASSSGTGIYGYTF
- TRBD1 TRBJ2-7 TRBV27 17 TGTGCCAGCAGGGGGACAGGGGGTCCCCTAAGTTCTAGGGAGCAGTACTTC CASRGTGGPLSSREQYF
few - TRBJ2-2 TRBV5-6 14 TGTGCCAGCAGCTTGTTGGAGGTGGCCGGGGAGCTGTTTTTT CASSLLEVAGELFF
- TRBD2 TRBJ2-2 TRBV6-2/TRBV6-3 16 TGTGCCAGCAGTTGGGGACTAGCGGGCTTCAATGAGGAGCTGTTTTTT CASSWGLAGFNEELFF
- - TRBJ1-1 TRBV10-2 15 TGCGCCAGCACTCGGGGGAGGCAGGCCAACACTGAAGCTTTCTTT CASTRGRQANTEAFF
- - TRBJ2-3 TRBV18 12 TGTGCCAGCTCACCAATCCAGGAGGCGCAGTATTTT CASSPIQEAQYF
- - TRBJ1-2 TRBV29-1 11 TGCAGCGTTCTAGATCAACCTGGGGCCACCTTC CSVLDQPGATF
many TRBD2 TRBJ2-5 TRBV20-1 15 TGCAGTGCTGGACTAGCGGGAGTACTTTACGAGACCCAGTACTTC CSAGLAGVLYETQYF
- - TRBJ1-3 TRBV12-5 14 TGTGCTAGTAGGGGCCAGAGCTCTGGAAACACCATATATTTT CASRGQSSGNTIYF
few TRBD2 TRBJ2-3 TRBV29-1 16 TGCAGCGTGCTACTCTTAGTAGCGGGAGACGGAGATACGCAGTATTTT CSVLLLVAGDGDTQYF
- TRBD2 TRBJ2-1 TRBV4-1 16 TGCGCCAGCAGCCCCTCGGGGGCTAGCGGGAGTGGTGAGCAGTTCTTC CASSPSGASGSGEQFF
- - TRBJ2-1 TRBV20-1 14 TGCAGTGCTAGAGCCTCGAGCTCCTACAATGAGCAGTTCTTC CSARASSSYNEQFF
- TRBD2 TRBJ2-3 TRBV5-1 16 TGCGCCAGCAGCTTGGTATCGCTAGCGGTCACAGATACGCAGTATTTT CASSLVSLAVTDTQYF
- TRBD2 TRBJ2-7 TRBV12-3/TRBV12-4 16 TGTGCCAGCAGTCTAGGCCCTGCGGGAGGGAACTACGAGCAGTACTTC CASSLGPAGGNYEQYF
many TRBD1 TRBJ1-4 TRBV20-1 13 TGCAGTGCCTGGGACAGGGGGGACGTTAAACTGTTTTTT CSAWDRGDVKLFF
- TRBD2 TRBJ2-1 TRBV12-3/TRBV12-4 14 TGTGCCAGCAGTCAAAGCGGGAGCACACGGGAGCAGTTCTTC CASSQSGSTREQFF
many - TRBJ2-4 TRBV5-1 14 TGCGCCAGCAGCTTGTACCAACCCAAGGACATTCAGTACTTC CASSLYQPKDIQYF
- TRBD2 TRBJ2-2 TRBV2 14 TGTGCCTTCTGTTTAACGGGAGGCACCGGGGAGCTGTTTTTT CAFCLTGGTGELFF
many - TRBJ2-3 TRBV7-2 14 TGTGCCAGCAGCTTTCAGCATAGCACAGATACGCAGTATTTT CASSFQHSTDTQYF
- - TRBJ2-3 TRBV7-6 14 TGTGCCAGCAGCTTAACAAGAAGCACAGATACGCAGTATTTT CASSLTRSTDTQYF